One sample yielded the 17 T cell receptor beta chains listed below, sequenced in a study of T cells in Graves' hyperthyroidism and ophthalmopathy. The investigators amplified TCR beta CDR3 regions from RNA transcripts. HTBI primers were employed in a first-round RT-PCR of the TCR CDR3. TCRdb ran MiXCR on the multiplex PCR reads and lists one entry per CDR3 protein. The data contain about 500,000 distinct CDR3 sequences, approximately 17% of them singletons. The sample taken for sequencing was blood. These receptors all stem from a woman aged 18-29 years with Graves' ophthalmopathy.

This rearrangement joins TRBV4-1 to TRBJ2-7; 8 nucleotides match TRBD1. CDR3 length: 15 residues. The germline gives CDR1 MGHRA, CDR2 YSYEKL. J lost 3 bases, V lost 0 bases, and 4 bases had no gene match. The CDR3 DNA is TGCGCCAGCAGCCAAGAGGGACAGGCCGGCTACGAGCAGTACTTC. Its translation is CASSQEGQAGYEQYF.

The chain is built from TRBV4-2 and TRBJ2-3; D tentatively reads TRBD1 or TRBD2 (5 bases each). The V and J ends lost 0 bases and 1 base respectively, with 14 bases between them. The germline V gene encodes CDR1 LGHNA and CDR2 YNFKEQ. CDR3 size: 17 residues. CDR3 bases: TGTGCCAGCAGCCAAGATCTCCCAGGGACGGGCACAGATACGCAGTATTTT. Protein sequence: CASSQDLPGTGTDTQYF.

This clonotype was counted a single time. Given a much more abundant clone one base away, this may be a read error. The chain links TRBV6-1 to TRBJ2-5; tentatively, D is TRBD1 (6 bases). The CDR3 covers 15 residues. Germline assignment: CDR1 MNHNS and CDR2 SASEGT. Trimming removed 10 bases at V and 1 base at J, with 19 bases between. The CDR3 DNA is TGTGCCATCAACAAGGACAGTCCACCCCAAGAGACCCAGTACTTC. This sequence encodes CAINKDSPPQETQYF.

For this clonotype: This may stem from a read error, because a much larger clone lies one nucleotide away. The CDR3 nucleotides read TGTGCCAGCAGTGAACAGGGGGTTCAGCCCCAGCATTTT. It translates to CASSEQGVQPQHF. The chain links TRBV6-1 to TRBJ1-5, with 7 bases matching TRBD1. V shed 2 bases, J shed 6 bases, and the junction held 1 base outside the gene matches. In germline, CDR1 is MNHNS, CDR2 SASEGT. The CDR3 loop spans 13 amino acids.

This clonotype was recorded at least ten times. This chain uses TRBV30 with TRBJ1-2; D might be TRBD1 (6 bases). The germline V and J ends were trimmed by 8 bases and 5 bases, with 12 bases remaining between them. The germline CDR1 and CDR2 sequences are GTSNPN and SVGIG (reference sequence). This CDR3 has 11 amino acids. In nucleotides, the CDR3 is TGTGCCCGGACAGTTTTGTATGGCTACACCTTC. Translation: CARTVLYGYTF.

This clonotype was picked up many times. The chain links TRBV28 to TRBJ2-5; TRBD2 matches 12 bases. Germline assignment: CDR1 MDHEN and CDR2 SYDVKM. The CDR3 totals 19 residues. V lost 2 bases, J lost 6 bases, and 16 bases stayed unmatched. The CDR3 sequence: CASSLGLAGMRSSVQTQYF. The CDR3 region has the DNA TGTGCCAGCAGTTTAGGACTAGCGGGAATGAGGAGTTCCGTACAGACCCAGTACTTC. The complete variable domain, with remaining parts taken from reference TRBV28 and TRBJ2-5, reads DVKVTQSSRYLVKRTGEKVFLECVQDMDHENMFWYRQDPGLGLRLIYFSYDVKMKEKGDIPEGYSVSREKKERFSLILESASTNQTSMYLCASSLGLAGMRSSVQTQYFGPGTRLLVL.

The chain is built from TRBV19 and TRBJ2-7, with unresolved D. The CDR3 is 13 residues long. Germline V gene data show CDR1 as LNHDA and CDR2 as SQIVND (reference sequence). The V and J ends lost 1 base and 4 bases respectively, with 8 bases between them. In DNA form, the CDR3 reads TGTGCCAGTAGTATAGGGCCAGAGTACGAGCAGTACTTC. Protein sequence: CASSIGPEYEQYF.

This clonotype occurred a few times. The V and J genes are TRBV6-2 or TRBV6-3 and TRBJ2-1, with 8 bases that match TRBD2. J lost 7 bases, V lost 6 bases, and 11 bases had no gene match. The CDR3 totals 15 residues. The germline V gene has CDR1 MNHEY and CDR2 SVGEGT. The CDR3 DNA is TGTGCCAGCAGAAGACTAGCGAGAGCGGGTAATGAGCAGTTCTTC. Its protein is CASRRLARAGNEQFF.

In this sample, this clonotype turned up many times. CDR3 sequence reads: CASSFTGEGNEKLFF. CDR3 nucleotide sequence: TGTGCCAGCAGTTTTACAGGAGAGGGGAATGAAAAACTGTTTTTT. V and J are TRBV28 and TRBJ1-4; tentative D call: TRBD1 (5 bases). CDR1 and CDR2 (germline): MDHEN, SYDVKM. V was pared by 3 bases and J by 5 bases, with 13 bases between. The CDR3 runs to 15 residues.

This clonotype occurred a few times. V is TRBV19 and J is TRBJ1-1; D perhaps matches TRBD1 (6 bases). There are 12 residues in the CDR3. CDR1 is LNHDA, CDR2 SQIVND, per germline (reference sequence). Trimming stripped 6 bases from V and 7 bases from J, with 12 bases between. This CDR3 reads CASSVDRHEAFF. The DNA for the CDR3 is TGTGCCAGTAGCGTTGACAGGCATGAAGCTTTCTTT.

V gene TRBV27 combines with J gene TRBJ2-1, with D tentatively TRBD2 (6 bases). This CDR3 is 15 amino acids long. Germline V CDR1 and CDR2: MNHEY, SMNVEV (reference sequence). V lost 2 bases to trimming and J lost 4 bases, with 12 bases between them. CDR3 in amino acids: CASSLAGPKYNEQFF. The CDR3 DNA reads TGTGCCAGCAGTTTAGCGGGGCCAAAATACAATGAGCAGTTCTTC.

This clonotype has a count of ten or more. The chain carries TRBV6-6 and TRBJ1-1; maybe TRBD1 (5 bases). The V end lost 2 bases, the J end lost 11 bases, and 18 bases lay between the germline ends. This CDR3 spans 14 amino acids. The germline CDR1 and CDR2 sequences are MNHNY and SVGAGI (reference sequence). CDR3 DNA: TGTGCCAGCAGTTACCGATCACAGGAACCCGTGGCTTTCTTT. This translates into CASSYRSQEPVAFF.

This clonotype has ten or more counts. The chain couples TRBV9 to TRBJ2-2; the match to TRBD2 covers 7 bases. In germline, CDR1 is SGDLS, CDR2 YYNGEE. J was trimmed by 3 bases and V by 1 base; bases with no gene match: 9. CDR3 length equals 17 residues. The CDR3 spells CASSVSPTGGDTGELFF. The CDR3 nucleotides are TGTGCCAGCAGCGTATCCCCCACGGGAGGCGACACCGGGGAGCTGTTTTTT.

This clonotype showed up many times. J is TRBJ2-7 and V is TRBV27, with 11 bases fitting TRBD1. Unmatched junction bases numbered 7, after V lost 5 bases and J lost 7 bases. The CDR3 is made up of 14 amino acids. Germline V gene lookup returns CDR1 MNHEY and CDR2 SMNVEV (reference sequence). The CDR3 DNA follows: TGTGCCAGCAGTGCCCTGGGACAGGGGGAAGAGCAGTACTTC. Encoded protein: CASSALGQGEEQYF.

The rearrangement uses TRBV30 and TRBJ1-2; D possibly corresponds to TRBD1 (5 bases). Germline loops: CDR1 GTSNPN, CDR2 SVGIG (reference sequence). The CDR3 loop spans 16 amino acids. Trimming stripped 3 bases from V and 5 bases from J, with 22 bases between. As DNA, the CDR3 is TGTGCCTGGAGCCACCGGGGGACTGGGAGGGGATATGGCTACACCTTC. Amino acids: CAWSHRGTGRGYGYTF.

This clonotype was found a few times. The CDR3 DNA sequence: TGTGCCATCAGTGACGCGGGGTTAGGCACAGATACGCAGTATTTT. Translation: CAISDAGLGTDTQYF. The gene calls are TRBV10-3 and TRBJ2-3, with D tentatively TRBD2 (6 bases). The germline gives CDR1 ENHRY, CDR2 SYGVKD. Deletions cut 3 bases from V and 1 base from J, with 11 bases between. The CDR3 sequence is 15 residues long.

Ten or more counts support this clonotype. This chain uses TRBV30 with TRBJ2-5; no definite D call. V shed 0 bases and J shed 5 bases, with 19 bases lying between them. Looked up from germline, CDR1 is GTSNPN and CDR2 is SVGIG (reference sequence). This CDR3 spans 16 amino acids. The CDR3 is CAWSVLGEFPAETQYF. The CDR3 DNA follows: TGTGCCTGGAGTGTACTTGGGGAATTTCCAGCTGAGACCCAGTACTTC. The variable domain in full, with the rest retrieved from reference TRBV30 and TRBJ2-5, is SQTIHQWPATLVQPVGSPLSLECTVEGTSNPNLYWYRQAAGRGLQLLFYSVGIGQISSEVPQNLSASRPQDRQFILSSKKLLLSDSGFYLCAWSVLGEFPAETQYFGPGTRLLVL.